The clone carrying this T cell receptor (beta chain) was detected only a few times. Its antigen is unknown. This sample is part of a study of beta chain features in type 1 diabetes. The CDR3 has 15 residues. Deletions cut 4 bases from V and 0 bases from J, with 12 bases between. CDR1 is MNHNS and CDR2 is SASEGT in the germline V gene. General observations from the study: Type 1 diabetes patients had moderately but significantly shorter TCRB CDR3s in all four CD4+ subsets.

Reverse transcription of all isolated RNA meant that expressed TCRB transcripts were sequenced. Profiled with immunoSEQ multiplex PCR; TCRdb holds only in-frame clones, not every one. The table has 630,000 or so clones, 11% to 15% seen once; the top ten hold approximately 0.039%. This TCR was recovered from a man between 18 and 29 years old with type 1 diabetes. Sequenced input: naive CD4+ T cells from blood. J is TRBJ2-5 and V is TRBV6-1, with no clear D. CDR3 sequence: CASSAREWYQETQYF. CDR3 sequence (DNA): TGTGCCAGCAGTGCGAGAGAGTGGTACCAAGAGACCCAGTACTTC.